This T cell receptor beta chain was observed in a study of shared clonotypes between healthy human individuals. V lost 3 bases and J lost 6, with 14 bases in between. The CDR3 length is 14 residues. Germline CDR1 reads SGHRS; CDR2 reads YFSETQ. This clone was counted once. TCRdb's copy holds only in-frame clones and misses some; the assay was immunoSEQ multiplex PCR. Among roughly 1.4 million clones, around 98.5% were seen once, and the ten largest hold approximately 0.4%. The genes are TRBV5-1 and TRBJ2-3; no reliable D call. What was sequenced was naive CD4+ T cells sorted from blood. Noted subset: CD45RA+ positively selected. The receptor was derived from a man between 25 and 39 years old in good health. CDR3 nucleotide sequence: TGCGCCAGCAGCTCCGGCGTCCTCGCGGATACGCAGTATTTT. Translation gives CASSSGVLADTQYF.